This TCR beta chain was captured in a study of CD8+ T cells in alopecia areata. Sequencing used cDNA as its template, made by extracting RNA and reverse transcribing it. Sequencing was performed with immunoSEQ multiplex PCR; in TCRdb, only in-frame clones are kept and a portion is missing. The table has a few hundred thousand clones, roughly two thirds seen once. The CDR3 is 12 residues long. Germline V gene sequence: CDR1 MNHNY, CDR2 SVGAGI (reference sequence). Trimming took 5 bases from V and 0 from J, leaving 4 bases between them. The receptor comes from a human donor with alopecia areata. This sample comprised CD4+ T cells sorted from blood, obtained at week 0. J is TRBJ2-5 and V is TRBV6-6, with no clear D. The CDR3 is CASSPYQETQYF. The CDR3 DNA reads TGTGCCAGCAGTCCGTACCAAGAGACCCAGTACTTC.